This T cell receptor beta chain comes out of a study of radiation and T cells in renal cell carcinoma. Findings of the study overall: Compared with controls, irradiated tumors had more, larger dominant CDR3 motifs.

Treatment here: treatment-naive control, cytoreductive nephrectomy. Trimming took 5 bases from V and 0 from J, leaving 16 bases between them. This CDR3 has 16 amino acids. From germline, CDR1 is SGHTA and CDR2 FQGNSA. The sample holds a few counts of this clone. Its antigen remains unknown. The assay was immunoSEQ multiplex PCR, and TCRdb's table has in-frame clones only and misses some. In the table there are about 23,000 clones, 58% of which are singletons. The source was tumor tissue, collected from a patient whose treatment was nephrectomy without radiotherapy. The TCR was taken from a man in his forties with renal cell carcinoma. The chain carries TRBV7-2 and TRBJ1-2; D unclear. The CDR3 bases are TGTGCCAGCAGCCCCGCTGGCCAGGCCTCTAACTATGGCTACACCTTC. The encoded protein is CASSPAGQASNYGYTF.